Listed below are T cell receptor beta chains from one sample, sequenced in a study of shared clonotypes between healthy human individuals. TCRdb's table, derived via immunoSEQ multiplex PCR, lists solely in-frame clones and lacks some. Of 550,000 to 800,000 clones listed, around 67% are singletons. Sequencing input: memory CD4+ T cells sorted from blood. The receptors here all came from a woman aged 25 to 39 in good health. The CDR3 runs from the conserved cysteine through the conserved F or W. Each record gives: CDR3 protein, CDR3 DNA, J gene, D gene, clone size, V gene. D genes are given only for firm matches. For some rows the clone size is stated as once, few or many, or as a class when expanded; others skip it.

CASKEGPYEQYF,TGTGCCAGCAAGGAGGGACCCTACGAGCAGTACTTC,TRBJ2-7,-,-,TRBV2
CASKAEAPGNQPQHF,TGTGCCAGTAAGGCGGAGGCACCTGGCAATCAGCCCCAGCATTTT,TRBJ1-5,-,-,TRBV19
CASSYGPGYTEAFF,TGTGCCAGCAGTTACGGACCGGGCTACACTGAAGCTTTCTTT,TRBJ1-1,-,-,TRBV6-5
CASSLEGYNTEAFF,TGTGCCAGCAGCTTGGAGGGATATAACACTGAAGCTTTCTTT,TRBJ1-1,-,-,TRBV7-9
CASSVRLASNEQFF,TGTGCCAGCAGCGTAAGACTAGCCTCAAATGAGCAGTTCTTC,TRBJ2-1,TRBD2,-,TRBV9
CASSSDKSYEQYF,TGTGCCAGCAGCTCCGACAAATCCTACGAGCAGTACTTC,TRBJ2-7,-,-,TRBV7-8
CASSLDTYQETQYF,TGTGCCAGCAGCTTAGATACGTACCAAGAGACCCAGTACTTC,TRBJ2-5,-,few,TRBV7-9
CASRPTPRGLRSTVQYF,TGTGCCAGCCGACCTACGCCCAGGGGGCTAAGGTCTACGGTGCAGTACTTC,TRBJ2-7,TRBD1,-,TRBV27
CASSSTSGITGELFF,TGCGCCAGCAGCTCGACTAGCGGGATCACCGGGGAGCTGTTTTTT,TRBJ2-2,TRBD2,-,TRBV5-1
CASSLVQGKKSYEQYF,TGCGCCAGCAGCTTGGTACAGGGGAAGAAGAGCTACGAGCAGTACTTC,TRBJ2-7,TRBD1,few,TRBV5-1
CASSLEYRTSSYEQYF,TGCGCCAGCAGCTTGGAATACAGGACTAGCTCCTACGAGCAGTACTTC,TRBJ2-7,TRBD2,-,TRBV5-1
CASTGADTQYF,TGTGCCAGCACAGGGGCAGATACGCAGTATTTT,TRBJ2-3,-,few,TRBV7-9
CASSRGGNTIYF,TGTGCCAGCAGCCGGGGGGGAAACACCATATATTTT,TRBJ1-3,-,-,TRBV7-2
CASSPSGGGRKQYF,TGTGCCAGCAGTCCTTCGGGAGGGGGGCGGAAGCAGTACTTC,TRBJ2-7,TRBD2,-,TRBV28
CASSIDRQETQYF,TGTGCCAGCAGTATCGACAGGCAAGAGACCCAGTACTTC,TRBJ2-5,-,few,TRBV6-6
CASSTQGAFNEQFF,TGTGCCAGTAGTACACAGGGGGCATTCAATGAGCAGTTCTTC,TRBJ2-1,TRBD1,-,TRBV19
CASSLGKVYEQFF,TGTGCCAGCAGCTTAGGGAAGGTTTACGAGCAGTTCTTC,TRBJ2-1,-,few,TRBV7-2
CASSSSPGNYGYTF,TGTGCCAGCAGTTCTTCTCCAGGCAACTATGGCTACACCTTC,TRBJ1-2,-,-,TRBV28
CASTSSSGSKETQYF,TGTGCCAGTACTAGCTCTAGCGGGAGTAAAGAGACCCAGTACTTC,TRBJ2-5,TRBD2,-,TRBV27
CASSIRGGDYNEQFF,TGTGCCAGTAGTATACGAGGGGGCGACTACAATGAGCAGTTCTTC,TRBJ2-1,TRBD1,-,TRBV19
CASSLGGVPTETQYF,TGTGCCAGCAGCCTAGGGGGCGTTCCGACGGAGACCCAGTACTTC,TRBJ2-5,TRBD1,-,TRBV9
CASSVGQGWYEQYF,TGTGCCAGCAGCGTGGGACAGGGTTGGTACGAGCAGTACTTC,TRBJ2-7,TRBD1,-,TRBV9
CASSLSRGGDEKLFF,TGCGCCAGCAGCTTGTCTCGGGGGGGCGACGAAAAACTGTTTTTT,TRBJ1-4,-,-,TRBV5-1
CASSPDLTSTDTQYF,TGCGCCAGCAGCCCGGACTTGACTAGCACAGATACGCAGTATTTT,TRBJ2-3,-,-,TRBV5-1
CASSPPGGGSYNEQFF,TGTGCCAGCAGCCCCCCGGGAGGGGGCTCCTACAATGAGCAGTTCTTC,TRBJ2-1,TRBD2,-,TRBV7-8
CASSQDYGTPAEQFF,TGTGCCAGCAGCCAAGATTACGGGACACCCGCTGAGCAGTTCTTC,TRBJ2-1,-,-,TRBV14
CASTFQGTSGSNEQFF,TGTGCCAGTACCTTTCAGGGGACTAGCGGGAGCAATGAGCAGTTCTTC,TRBJ2-1,TRBD2,-,TRBV19
CASSRRTNEKLFF,TGTGCCAGCAGTCGGCGGACTAATGAAAAACTGTTTTTT,TRBJ1-4,-,-,TRBV28
CASSIVETYGYTF,TGTGCCAGTAGTATAGTGGAGACCTATGGCTACACCTTC,TRBJ1-2,-,-,TRBV19
CASSSSGTGGHNEQFF,TGTGCCAGCAGTTCCTCCGGGACAGGGGGCCACAATGAGCAGTTCTTC,TRBJ2-1,TRBD1,-,TRBV28
CASSVHSGLNSGNTIYF,TGTGCCAGCAGCGTCCACTCCGGACTGAACTCTGGAAACACCATATATTTT,TRBJ1-3,-,few,TRBV9